The 19 T cell receptor beta chains given below trace back to one sample, sequenced in a study of control samples from healthy donors and cancer patients. The table came from immunoSEQ multiplex PCR; TCRdb's copy has only in-frame clones and leaves some out. The top ten clones hold around 1.3% of a sample with just over 90,000 clones, 86% of them seen once. The sample comprised blood. These receptors originate from a woman aged 45-60 years in good health.

J is TRBJ1-3 and V is TRBV27, with 7 positions matching TRBD1. The CDR3 is 13 amino acids. Germline CDR1 MNHEY, CDR2 SMNVEV (reference sequence). J lost 5 bases, V lost 5 bases, and 3 bases had no gene match. In nucleotides, the CDR3 is TGTGCCAGCAGTGGGACAGAGAGAAACACCATATATTTT. Translation gives CASSGTERNTIYF.

This CDR3 reads CASSSGRGGTEAFF. The CDR3 DNA is TGTGCCAGTAGTAGCGGTAGGGGCGGCACTGAAGCTTTCTTT. The gene calls are TRBV19 and TRBJ1-1, with D perhaps TRBD1 (5 bases). The germline gives CDR1 LNHDA, CDR2 SQIVND (reference sequence). V lost 4 bases and J lost 4, with 13 bases in between. CDR3 length: 14 amino acids.

This clone occurred once. J is TRBJ1-5 and V is TRBV6-5; the match to TRBD1 covers 11 bases. CDR3 length equals 14 residues. CDR1 and CDR2 (germline): MNHEY, SVGAGI. With V trimmed by 6 bases and J by 5 bases, 3 bases remained unmatched. CDR3 bases: TGTGCCAGCAGGCGGACAGGGGGCGATCAGCCCCAGCATTTT. Its protein is CASRRTGGDQPQHF.

This rearrangement joins TRBV6-5 to TRBJ1-2; TRBD1 is a possible D gene (5 bases). Trimming left V 8 bases short and J 3 bases short, with 16 bases between. The CDR3 has 14 residues. Germline V gives CDR1 MNHEY, CDR2 SVGAGI. In DNA, the CDR3 is TGTGCCAGCCGAGCGGCAGGGAGAGACTATGGCTACACCTTC. Protein: CASRAAGRDYGYTF.

The chain is built from TRBV18 and TRBJ2-7, with D perhaps matching TRBD1 (6 bases). V gave up 4 bases and J gave up 1 base, with 14 bases separating them. The CDR3 sequence is 15 residues long. Germline CDR1 and CDR2: KGHSH and LQKENI. The DNA of the CDR3 is TGTGCCAGCTCACTAGATAAGACAGGATCCTACGAGCAGTACTTC. Translated: CASSLDKTGSYEQYF.

This chain joins TRBV19 and TRBJ1-4; TRBD1 agrees at 10 bases. Germline-derived CDR1 and CDR2 are LNHDA and SQIVND (reference sequence). Trimming cost V 10 bases and J 6 bases; bases outside gene matches: 11. The CDR3 is 15 amino acids. The CDR3 DNA is TGTGCCACCGAAAAACGACAGGGGGCGGATGAAAAACTGTTTTTT. Amino acid sequence: CATEKRQGADEKLFF.

The chain joins TRBV7-2 to TRBJ2-5; D tentatively fits TRBD1 or TRBD2 (5 bases each). This CDR3 contains 18 residues. Between the trimmed V and J ends, which lost 1 base and 0 bases, there was a span of 18 bases. Per germline, CDR1 SGHTA and CDR2 FQGNSA. CDR3 in amino acids: CASSLGGVSRMYQETQYF. As DNA, the CDR3 is TGTGCCAGCAGCTTAGGAGGGGTTTCGAGAATGTACCAAGAGACCCAGTACTTC.

The chain has TRBV7-6 and TRBJ1-6; D remains ambiguous. Germline V CDR1 and CDR2: SGHVS, FNYEAQ. V was cut by 1 base and J by 7 bases, with 11 bases left in between. CDR3 length: 15 amino acids. The CDR3 spells CASSLGGVYNSPLHF. CDR3 in DNA: TGTGCCAGCAGCTTAGGTGGAGTGTACAATTCACCCCTCCACTTT.

In this sample, this clone turned up once. The chain is built from TRBV7-2 and TRBJ2-7; 8 nucleotides agree with TRBD2. In germline, CDR1 is SGHTA, CDR2 FQGNSA. The CDR3 totals 15 residues. V lost 4 bases to trimming and J lost 0 bases; unmatched junction nucleotides: 5. The CDR3 coding sequence is TGTGCCAGCAGCTCGCACGGGGGGGCCTCCTACGAGCAGTACTTC. It yields the protein CASSSHGGASYEQYF.

This sequence joins TRBV7-2 and TRBJ2-1; D gene uncertain. The V end lost 0 bases, the J end lost 15 bases, and 15 bases lay between the germline ends. This CDR3 is 13 amino acids long. Germline CDR1 SGHTA, CDR2 FQGNSA. This chain's CDR3 is CASSLAGLDRVFF. CDR3 coding DNA: TGTGCCAGCAGCTTAGCGGGCCTGGACCGGGTGTTCTTC.

This clone was detected only a few times. The rearrangement uses TRBV4-3 and TRBJ1-1; D not certain. V dropped 0 bases and J dropped 6 bases, with 11 bases sitting between them. Looked up from germline, CDR1 is LGHNA and CDR2 is YSLEER. CDR3 length equals 14 residues. The CDR3 DNA follows: TGCGCCAGCAGCCAAGATATGAGTTCCGCTGAAGCTTTCTTT. This sequence encodes CASSQDMSSAEAFF.

The chain is built from TRBV29-1 and TRBJ1-4, with 7 bases fitting TRBD1. Germline values: CDR1 SQVTM, CDR2 ANQGSEA. The CDR3 runs to 12 residues. V lost 7 bases, J lost 9 bases, and 8 bases stayed unmatched. The CDR3 region has the DNA TGCAGCGGTACCGGGACAGCCAAAAAACTGTTTTTT. Its translation is CSGTGTAKKLFF.

This clone has at least ten counts. This chain joins TRBV7-9 and TRBJ1-1; D remains ambiguous. Deletions cut 2 bases from V and 7 bases from J, with 11 bases between. In germline, CDR1 is SEHNR, CDR2 FQNEAQ (reference sequence). CDR3 length: 13 amino acids. The CDR3 is CASSLLVTGEAFF. DNA of the CDR3: TGTGCCAGCAGCTTATTAGTGACCGGTGAAGCTTTCTTT.

This clone was seen more than once but under ten times. This rearrangement joins TRBV3-1 (or the pseudogene TRBV3-2) to TRBJ2-7; the D gene is possibly TRBD2 (6 bases). The V end lost 5 bases, the J end lost 2 bases, and 13 bases lay between the germline ends. Germline V gene sequence: CDR1 LGHDT, CDR2 YNNKEL (reference sequence). The CDR3 consists of 14 residues. The CDR3 reads CASSGGGPPYEQYF. The CDR3 coding sequence is TGTGCCAGCAGCGGAGGAGGGCCCCCCTACGAGCAGTACTTC.

This clone was seen just once. The rearrangement links TRBV10-3 to TRBJ2-1; unclear D gene. CDR1 is ENHRY and CDR2 is SYGVKD in the germline V gene. The V gene lost 3 bases and the J gene lost 8 bases, with 14 bases spanning the gap. The CDR3 has 14 amino acids. The CDR3 protein is CAISDDTIIDEQFF. DNA for the CDR3: TGTGCCATCAGTGACGACACGATTATCGATGAGCAGTTCTTC.

The sample holds many counts of this clone. V gene TRBV27 combines with J gene TRBJ1-1; 7 bases are shared with TRBD1. CDR3 size: 16 residues. CDR1 and CDR2 (germline): MNHEY, SMNVEV (reference sequence). The V gene end was trimmed by 4 bases and the J gene end by 1 base; junction bases not matched to a gene: 9. CDR3 amino acids: CASSSAKRDRNTEAFF. The CDR3 DNA reads as TGTGCCAGCAGTTCGGCCAAAAGGGACAGGAACACTGAAGCTTTCTTT.

This chain links TRBV6-5 with TRBJ1-2; 7 bases line up with TRBD1. The CDR3 runs 15 residues. The V gene end was trimmed by 5 bases and the J gene end by 1 base; junction bases not matched to a gene: 7. Germline assignment: CDR1 MNHEY and CDR2 SVGAGI. The CDR3 region has the DNA TGTGCCAGCAGTCGGGACAGCCCTGTTAACTATGGCTACACCTTC. It translates to CASSRDSPVNYGYTF.

The V call is TRBV9, the J call TRBJ2-5; TRBD2 is a possible D gene (6 bases). The V gene's germline CDR1 is SGDLS and CDR2 YYNGEE. V lost 2 bases to trimming and J lost 2 bases, with 7 bases between them. The CDR3 totals 13 residues. CDR3 DNA sequence: TGTGCCAGCAGCGTGGGGACTCAAGAGACCCAGTACTTC. It yields the protein CASSVGTQETQYF.

The rearrangement uses TRBV19 and TRBJ1-1, with D unclear. This CDR3 has 14 amino acids. Germline-derived CDR1 and CDR2 are LNHDA and SQIVND (reference sequence). V dropped 3 bases and J dropped 10 bases, with 18 bases sitting between them. This CDR3 is CASSIAPMGRGAFF. DNA for the CDR3: TGTGCCAGTAGTATCGCCCCTATGGGTCGCGGAGCTTTCTTT.